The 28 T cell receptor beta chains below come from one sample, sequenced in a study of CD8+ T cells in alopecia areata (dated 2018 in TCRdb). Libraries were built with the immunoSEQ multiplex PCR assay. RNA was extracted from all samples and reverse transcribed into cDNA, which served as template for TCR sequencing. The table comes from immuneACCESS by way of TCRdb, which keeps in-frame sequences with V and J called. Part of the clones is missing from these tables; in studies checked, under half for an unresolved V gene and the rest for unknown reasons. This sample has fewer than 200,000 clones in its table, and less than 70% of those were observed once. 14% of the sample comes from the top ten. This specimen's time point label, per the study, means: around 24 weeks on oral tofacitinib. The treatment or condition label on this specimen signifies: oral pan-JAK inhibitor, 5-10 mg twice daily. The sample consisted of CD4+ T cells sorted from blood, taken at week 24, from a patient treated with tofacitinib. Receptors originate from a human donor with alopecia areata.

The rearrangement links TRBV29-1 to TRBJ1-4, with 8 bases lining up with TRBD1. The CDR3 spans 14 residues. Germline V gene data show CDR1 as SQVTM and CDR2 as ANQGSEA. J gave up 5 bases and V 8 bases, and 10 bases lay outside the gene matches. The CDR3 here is CSIRAGTGNEKLFF. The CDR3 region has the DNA TGCAGCATAAGAGCCGGGACAGGCAATGAAAAACTGTTTTTT.

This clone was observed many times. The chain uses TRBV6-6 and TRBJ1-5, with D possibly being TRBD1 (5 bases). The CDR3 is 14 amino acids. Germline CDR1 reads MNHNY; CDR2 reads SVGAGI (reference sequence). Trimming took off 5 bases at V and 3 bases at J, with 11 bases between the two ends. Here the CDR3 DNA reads TGTGCCAGCAGTGAGACAGTTACCAATCAGCCCCAGCATTTT. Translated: CASSETVTNQPQHF.

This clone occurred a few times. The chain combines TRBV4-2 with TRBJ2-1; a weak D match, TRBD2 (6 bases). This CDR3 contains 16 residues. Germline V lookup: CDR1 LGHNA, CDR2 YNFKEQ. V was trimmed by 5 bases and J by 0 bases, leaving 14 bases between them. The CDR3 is CASSVTRVSSYNEQFF. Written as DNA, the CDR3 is TGTGCCAGCAGCGTGACTAGGGTGAGCTCCTACAATGAGCAGTTCTTC.

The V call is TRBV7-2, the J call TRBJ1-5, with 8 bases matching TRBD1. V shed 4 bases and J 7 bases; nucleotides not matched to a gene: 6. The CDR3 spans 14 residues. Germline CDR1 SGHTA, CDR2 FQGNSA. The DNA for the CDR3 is TGTGCCAGCAGCTCTGGACAGGGTCTCCAGCCCCAGCATTTT. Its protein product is CASSSGQGLQPQHF. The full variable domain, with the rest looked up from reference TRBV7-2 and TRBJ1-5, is GAGVSQSPSNKVTEKGKDVELRCDPISGHTALYWYRQSLGQGLEFLIYFQGNSAPDKSGLPSDRFSAERTGGSVSTLTIQRTQQEDSAVYLCASSSGQGLQPQHFGDGTRLSIL.

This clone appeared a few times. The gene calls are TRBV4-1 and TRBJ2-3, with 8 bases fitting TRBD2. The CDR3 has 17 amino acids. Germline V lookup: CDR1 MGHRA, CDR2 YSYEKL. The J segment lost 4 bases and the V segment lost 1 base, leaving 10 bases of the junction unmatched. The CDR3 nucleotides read TGCGCCAGCAGCCAAGGTGGAAGGACTAGCCAGGCAGATACGCAGTATTTT. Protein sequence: CASSQGGRTSQADTQYF.

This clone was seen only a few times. The CDR3 DNA reads TGCAGCTCGAGGGGGGGGCCCCAAGAGACCCAGTACTTC. It encodes CSSRGGPQETQYF. This chain joins TRBV29-1 and TRBJ2-5, with a tentative D call TRBD2 (7 bases). V was cut by 8 bases and J by 1 base, with 14 bases left in between. In germline, CDR1 is SQVTM, CDR2 ANQGSEA. The CDR3 has 13 amino acids. Full variable domain (remainder filled in from reference TRBV29-1 and TRBJ2-5): SAVISQKPSRDICQRGTSLTIQCQVDSQVTMMFWYRQQPGQSLTLIATANQGSEATYESGFVIDKFPISRPNLTFSTLTVSNMSPEDSSIYLCSSRGGPQETQYFGPGTRLLVL.

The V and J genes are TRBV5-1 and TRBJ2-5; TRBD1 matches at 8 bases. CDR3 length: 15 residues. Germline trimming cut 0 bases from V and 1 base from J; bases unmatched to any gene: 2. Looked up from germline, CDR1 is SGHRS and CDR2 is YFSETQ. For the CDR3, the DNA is TGCGCCAGCAGCTTGGATGGGACAGGCCAAGAGACCCAGTACTTC. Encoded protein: CASSLDGTGQETQYF. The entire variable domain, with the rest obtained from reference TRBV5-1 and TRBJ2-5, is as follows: KAGVTQTPRYLIKTRGQQVTLSCSPISGHRSVSWYQQTPGQGLQFLFEYFSETQRNKGNFPGRFSGRQFSNSRSEMNVSTLELGDSALYLCASSLDGTGQETQYFGPGTRLLVL.

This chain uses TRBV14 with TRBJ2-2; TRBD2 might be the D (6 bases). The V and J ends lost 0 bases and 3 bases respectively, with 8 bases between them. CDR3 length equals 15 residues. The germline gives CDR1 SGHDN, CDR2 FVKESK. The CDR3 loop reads CASSQEGGYTGELFF. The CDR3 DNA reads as TGTGCCAGCAGCCAAGAGGGGGGTTACACCGGGGAGCTGTTTTTT.

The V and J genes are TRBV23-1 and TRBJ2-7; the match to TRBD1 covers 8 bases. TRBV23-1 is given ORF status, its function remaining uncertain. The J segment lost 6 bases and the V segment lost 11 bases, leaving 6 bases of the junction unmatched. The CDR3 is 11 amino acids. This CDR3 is CAADREPEQYF. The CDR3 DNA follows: TGCGCCGCGGACAGGGAACCCGAGCAGTACTTC.

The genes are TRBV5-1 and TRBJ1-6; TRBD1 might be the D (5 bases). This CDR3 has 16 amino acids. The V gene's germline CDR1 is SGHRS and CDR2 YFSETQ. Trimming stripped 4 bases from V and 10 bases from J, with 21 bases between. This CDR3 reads CASSAESPGSVSPLHF. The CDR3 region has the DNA TGCGCCAGCAGCGCGGAGTCCCCAGGGAGTGTCTCACCCCTCCACTTT. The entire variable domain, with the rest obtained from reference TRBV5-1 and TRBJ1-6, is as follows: KAGVTQTPRYLIKTRGQQVTLSCSPISGHRSVSWYQQTPGQGLQFLFEYFSETQRNKGNFPGRFSGRQFSNSRSEMNVSTLELGDSALYLCASSAESPGSVSPLHFGNGTRLTVT.

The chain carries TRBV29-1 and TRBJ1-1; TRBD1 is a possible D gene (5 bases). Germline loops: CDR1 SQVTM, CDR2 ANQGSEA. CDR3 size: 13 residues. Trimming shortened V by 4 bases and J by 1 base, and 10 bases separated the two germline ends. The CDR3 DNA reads TGCAGCGTTGGGATGACAGCGAACACTGAAGCTTTCTTT. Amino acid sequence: CSVGMTANTEAFF.

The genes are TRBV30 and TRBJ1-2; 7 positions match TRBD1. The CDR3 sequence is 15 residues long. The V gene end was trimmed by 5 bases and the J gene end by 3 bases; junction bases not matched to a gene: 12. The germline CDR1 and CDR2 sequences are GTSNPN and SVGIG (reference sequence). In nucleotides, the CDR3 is TGTGCCTGGGAGCGTTCGGGACAGATGGACTATGGCTACACCTTC. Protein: CAWERSGQMDYGYTF.

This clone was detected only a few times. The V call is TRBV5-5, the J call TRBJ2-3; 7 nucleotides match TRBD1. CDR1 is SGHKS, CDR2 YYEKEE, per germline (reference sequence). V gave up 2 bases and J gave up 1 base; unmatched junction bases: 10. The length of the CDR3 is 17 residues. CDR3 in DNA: TGTGCCAGCAGCTTTGTCCCCCTTACAGGGGGCACAGATACGCAGTATTTT. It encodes CASSFVPLTGGTDTQYF.

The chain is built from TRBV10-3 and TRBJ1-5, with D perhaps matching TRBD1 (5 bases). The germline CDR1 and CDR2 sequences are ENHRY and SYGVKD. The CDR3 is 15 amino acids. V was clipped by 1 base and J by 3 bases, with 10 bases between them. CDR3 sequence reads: CAISEYGGNNQPQHF. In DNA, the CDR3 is TGTGCCATCAGTGAGTATGGGGGGAACAATCAGCCCCAGCATTTT.

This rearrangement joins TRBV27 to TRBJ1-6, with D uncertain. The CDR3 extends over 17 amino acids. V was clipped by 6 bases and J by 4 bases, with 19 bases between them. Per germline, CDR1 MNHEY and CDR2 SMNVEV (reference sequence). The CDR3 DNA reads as TGTGCCAGCAGCATCCGAAGAATCACGGTTTATAATTCACCCCTCCACTTT. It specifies CASSIRRITVYNSPLHF.

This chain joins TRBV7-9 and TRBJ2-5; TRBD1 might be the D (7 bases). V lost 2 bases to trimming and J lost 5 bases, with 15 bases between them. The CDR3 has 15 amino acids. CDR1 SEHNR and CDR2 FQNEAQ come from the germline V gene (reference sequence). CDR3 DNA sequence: TGTGCCAGCAGCTTATTATCAGGGGGAGGTGAGACCCAGTACTTC. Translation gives CASSLLSGGGETQYF. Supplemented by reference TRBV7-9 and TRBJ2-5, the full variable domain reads DTGVSQNPRHKITKRGQNVTFRCDPISEHNRLYWYRQTLGQGPEFLTYFQNEAQLEKSRLLSDRFSAERPKGSFSTLEIQRTEQGDSAMYLCASSLLSGGGETQYFGPGTRLLVL.

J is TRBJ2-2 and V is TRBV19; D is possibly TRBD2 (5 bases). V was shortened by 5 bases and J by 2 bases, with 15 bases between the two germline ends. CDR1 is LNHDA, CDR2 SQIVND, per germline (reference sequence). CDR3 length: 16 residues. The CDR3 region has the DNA TGTGCCAGTAGTGCCGGCGGGTCACTAAACACCGGGGAGCTGTTTTTT. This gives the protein CASSAGGSLNTGELFF.

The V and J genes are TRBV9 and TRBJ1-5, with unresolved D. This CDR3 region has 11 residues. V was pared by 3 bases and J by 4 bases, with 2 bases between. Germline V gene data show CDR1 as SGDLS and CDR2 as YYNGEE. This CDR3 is CASSDNQPQHF. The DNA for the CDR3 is TGTGCCAGCAGCGATAATCAGCCCCAGCATTTT.

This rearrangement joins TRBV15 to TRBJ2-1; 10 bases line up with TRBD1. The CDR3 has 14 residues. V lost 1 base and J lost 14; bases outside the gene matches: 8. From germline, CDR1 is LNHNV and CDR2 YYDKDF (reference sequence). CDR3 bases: TGTGCCACCAGCAGAGCTCAAGCCGGGACAGGGGAGTTCTTC. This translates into CATSRAQAGTGEFF.

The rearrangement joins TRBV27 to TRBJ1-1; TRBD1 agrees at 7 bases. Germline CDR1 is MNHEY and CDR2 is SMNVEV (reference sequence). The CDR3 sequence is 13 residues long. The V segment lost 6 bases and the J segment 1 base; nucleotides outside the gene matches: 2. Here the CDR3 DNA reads TGTGCCAGCAGGACAGGGTGGAACACTGAAGCTTTCTTT. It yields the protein CASRTGWNTEAFF.

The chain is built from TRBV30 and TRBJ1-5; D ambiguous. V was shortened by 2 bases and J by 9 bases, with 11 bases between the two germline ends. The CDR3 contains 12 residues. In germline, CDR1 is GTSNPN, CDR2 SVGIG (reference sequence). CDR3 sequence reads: CAWSTSFGPQHF. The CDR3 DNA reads TGTGCCTGGAGTACATCTTTCGGGCCCCAGCATTTT.

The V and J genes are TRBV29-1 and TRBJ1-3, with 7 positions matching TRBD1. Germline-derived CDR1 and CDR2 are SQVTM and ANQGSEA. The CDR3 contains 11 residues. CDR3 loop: CAQGSGNTIYF. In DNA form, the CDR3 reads TGCGCACAGGGGTCTGGAAACACCATATATTTT.

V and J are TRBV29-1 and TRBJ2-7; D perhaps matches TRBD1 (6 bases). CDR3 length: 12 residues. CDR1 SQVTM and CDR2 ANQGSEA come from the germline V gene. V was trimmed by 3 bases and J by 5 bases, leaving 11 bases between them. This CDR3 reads CSVDQQGDEQYF. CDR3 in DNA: TGCAGCGTTGACCAACAGGGTGACGAGCAGTACTTC.

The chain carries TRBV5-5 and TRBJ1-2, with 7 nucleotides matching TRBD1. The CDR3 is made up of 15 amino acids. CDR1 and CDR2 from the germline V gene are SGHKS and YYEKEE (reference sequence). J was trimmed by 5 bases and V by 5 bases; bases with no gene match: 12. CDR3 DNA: TGTGCCAGCAGAAGCGGAGGGGGCCGTAATTATGGCTACACCTTC. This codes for CASRSGGGRNYGYTF.

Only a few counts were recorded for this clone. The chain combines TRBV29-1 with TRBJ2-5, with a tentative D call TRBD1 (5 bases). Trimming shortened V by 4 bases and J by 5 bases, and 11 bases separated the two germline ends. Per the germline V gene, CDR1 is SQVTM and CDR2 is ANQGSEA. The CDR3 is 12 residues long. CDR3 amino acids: CSVGAGWETQYF. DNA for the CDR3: TGCAGCGTTGGGGCAGGGTGGGAGACCCAGTACTTC.

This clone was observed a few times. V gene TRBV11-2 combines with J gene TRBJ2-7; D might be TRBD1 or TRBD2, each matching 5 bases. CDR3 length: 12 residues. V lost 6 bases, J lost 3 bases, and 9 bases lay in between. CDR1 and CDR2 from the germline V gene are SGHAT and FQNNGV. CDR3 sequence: CASSWDGYEQYF. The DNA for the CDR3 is TGTGCCAGCAGTTGGGACGGCTACGAGCAGTACTTC.

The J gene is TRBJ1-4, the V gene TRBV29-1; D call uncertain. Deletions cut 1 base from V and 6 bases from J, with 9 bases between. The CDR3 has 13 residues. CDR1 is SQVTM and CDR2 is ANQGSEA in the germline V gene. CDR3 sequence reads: CSVEVDNDEKLFF. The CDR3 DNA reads TGCAGCGTTGAAGTGGATAACGATGAAAAACTGTTTTTT. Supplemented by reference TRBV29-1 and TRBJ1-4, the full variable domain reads SAVISQKPSRDICQRGTSLTIQCQVDSQVTMMFWYRQQPGQSLTLIATANQGSEATYESGFVIDKFPISRPNLTFSTLTVSNMSPEDSSIYLCSVEVDNDEKLFFGSGTQLSVL.

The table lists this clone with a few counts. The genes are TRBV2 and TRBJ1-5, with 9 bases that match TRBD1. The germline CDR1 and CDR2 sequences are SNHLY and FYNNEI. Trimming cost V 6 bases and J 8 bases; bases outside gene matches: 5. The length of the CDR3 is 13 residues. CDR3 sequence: CASRPDRGKPQHF. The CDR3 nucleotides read TGTGCCAGCAGGCCGGACAGGGGCAAGCCCCAGCATTTT.